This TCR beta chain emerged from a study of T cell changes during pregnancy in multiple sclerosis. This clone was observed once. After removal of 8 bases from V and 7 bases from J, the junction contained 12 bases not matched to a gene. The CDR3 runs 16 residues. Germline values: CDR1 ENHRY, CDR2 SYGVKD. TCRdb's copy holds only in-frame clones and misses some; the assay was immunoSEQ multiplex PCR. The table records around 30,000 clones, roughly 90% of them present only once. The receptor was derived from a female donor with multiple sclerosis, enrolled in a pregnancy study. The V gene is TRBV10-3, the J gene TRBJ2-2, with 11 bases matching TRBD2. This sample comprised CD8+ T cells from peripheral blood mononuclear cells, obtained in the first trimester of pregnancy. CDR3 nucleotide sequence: TGTGCCATCTACGTGAAACGGACTAGCGGGTACGGGGAGCTGTTTTTT. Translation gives CAIYVKRTSGYGELFF.